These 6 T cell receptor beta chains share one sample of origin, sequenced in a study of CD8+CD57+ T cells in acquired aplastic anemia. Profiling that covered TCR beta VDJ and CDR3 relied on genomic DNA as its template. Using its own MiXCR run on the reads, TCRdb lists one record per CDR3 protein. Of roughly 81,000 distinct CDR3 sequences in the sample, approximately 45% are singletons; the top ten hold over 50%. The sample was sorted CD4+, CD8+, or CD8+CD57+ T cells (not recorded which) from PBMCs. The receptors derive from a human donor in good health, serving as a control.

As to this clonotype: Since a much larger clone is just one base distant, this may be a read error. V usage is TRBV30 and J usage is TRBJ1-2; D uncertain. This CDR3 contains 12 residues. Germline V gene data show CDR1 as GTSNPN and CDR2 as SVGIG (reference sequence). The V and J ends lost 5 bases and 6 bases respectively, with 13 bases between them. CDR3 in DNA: TGTGCCTGGCGCGAGGAATTAGATGGCTACACCTTC. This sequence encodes CAWREELDGYTF.

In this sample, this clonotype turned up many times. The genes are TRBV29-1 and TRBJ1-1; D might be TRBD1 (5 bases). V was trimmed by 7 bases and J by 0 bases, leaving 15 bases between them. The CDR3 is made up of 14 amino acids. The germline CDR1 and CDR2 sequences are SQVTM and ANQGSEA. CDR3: CSAPRGGLNTEAFF. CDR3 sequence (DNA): TGCAGCGCCCCAAGGGGAGGGTTGAACACTGAAGCTTTCTTT.

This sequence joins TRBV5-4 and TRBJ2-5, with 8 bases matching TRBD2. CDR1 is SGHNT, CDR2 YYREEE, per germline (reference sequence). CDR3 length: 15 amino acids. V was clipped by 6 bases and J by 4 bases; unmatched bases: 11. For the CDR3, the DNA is TGTGCCAGCACCCGTAGCCGGGGGGGCCCAGAGACCCAGTACTTC. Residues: CASTRSRGGPETQYF.

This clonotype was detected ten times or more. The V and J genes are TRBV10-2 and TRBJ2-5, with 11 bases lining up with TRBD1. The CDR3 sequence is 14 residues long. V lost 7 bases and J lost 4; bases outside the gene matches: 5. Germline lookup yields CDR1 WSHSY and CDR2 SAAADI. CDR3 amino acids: CASMRTGGVETQYF. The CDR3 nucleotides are TGCGCCAGCATGCGGACAGGGGGCGTAGAGACCCAGTACTTC.

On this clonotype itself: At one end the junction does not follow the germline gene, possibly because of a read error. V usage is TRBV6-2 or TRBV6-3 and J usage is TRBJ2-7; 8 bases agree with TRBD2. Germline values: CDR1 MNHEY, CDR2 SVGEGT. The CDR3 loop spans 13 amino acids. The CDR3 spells CASSYSGLAKVHF. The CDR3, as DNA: TGTGCCAGCAGTTACTCCGGACTAGCCAAGGTGCACTTC.

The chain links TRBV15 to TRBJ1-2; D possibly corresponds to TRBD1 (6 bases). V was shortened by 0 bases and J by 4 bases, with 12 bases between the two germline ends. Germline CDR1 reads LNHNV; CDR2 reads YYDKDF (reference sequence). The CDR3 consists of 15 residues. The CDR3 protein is CATSRDRTASYGYTF. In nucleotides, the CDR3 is TGTGCCACCAGCAGAGATAGGACAGCCAGCTATGGCTACACCTTC.